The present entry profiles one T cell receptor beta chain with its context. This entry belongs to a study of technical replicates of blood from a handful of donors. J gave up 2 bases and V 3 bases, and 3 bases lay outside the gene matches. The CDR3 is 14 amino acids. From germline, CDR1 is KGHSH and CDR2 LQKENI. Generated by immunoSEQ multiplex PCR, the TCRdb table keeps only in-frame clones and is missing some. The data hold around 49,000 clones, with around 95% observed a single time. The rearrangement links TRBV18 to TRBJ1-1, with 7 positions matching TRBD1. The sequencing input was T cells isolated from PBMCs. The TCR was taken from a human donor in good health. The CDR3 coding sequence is TGTGCCAGCTCACCGACAGGGTTCAACACTGAAGCTTTCTTT. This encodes CASSPTGFNTEAFF.